What follows are 22 T cell receptor beta chains derived from one specimen sequenced in a study of cytomegalovirus exposure and HLA in healthy donors. The PCR contained 60 Vbeta and 13 Jbeta primers. The assay was immunoSEQ multiplex PCR, and TCRdb's table has in-frame clones only and misses some. Here the sample spans some 150,000 clones, roughly 80% being singletons. The sequenced sample consisted of PBMCs. These receptors all stem from a woman aged 45-65 years in good health and CMV-seronegative.

The CDR3 DNA reads TGTGCCAGCAGCCGGACAGGGCAGAAGGGCTACACCTTC. Translated: CASSRTGQKGYTF. This sequence joins TRBV7-2 and TRBJ1-2; TRBD1 matches at 8 bases. Germline values: CDR1 SGHTA, CDR2 FQGNSA. The CDR3 has 13 amino acids. With V trimmed by 5 bases and J by 8 bases, 7 bases remained unmatched.

V usage is TRBV7-6 and J usage is TRBJ2-7, with 8 bases lining up with TRBD1. The length of the CDR3 is 15 residues. The germline CDR1 and CDR2 sequences are SGHVS and FNYEAQ. V was pared by 2 bases and J by 0 bases, with 3 bases of the junction left unmatched. For the CDR3, the DNA is TGTGCCAGCAGCTTAAGGACAGGGCGCTCCTACGAGCAGTACTTC. Protein product: CASSLRTGRSYEQYF.

This clone was seen only a few times. The CDR3 DNA is TGTGCCAGCAGTGAATTCGAGGGTCCCTACGAGCAGTACTTC. This codes for CASSEFEGPYEQYF. The V gene is TRBV25-1, the J gene TRBJ2-5; D may be TRBD2 (5 bases). The better agreement between TRBJ2-7 and the DNA end casts doubt on the J call. The CDR3 is 14 residues long. Germline V gene sequence: CDR1 MGHDK, CDR2 SYGVNS.

The rearrangement joins TRBV27 to TRBJ2-7, with a possible D match to TRBD1 (6 bases). Germline V gene sequence: CDR1 MNHEY, CDR2 SMNVEV (reference sequence). The CDR3 contains 14 residues. Trimming left V 6 bases short and J 3 bases short, with 15 bases between. CDR3 DNA: TGTGCCAGCAGAACAGGGTACGGTGGCTACGAGCAGTACTTC. Its translation: CASRTGYGGYEQYF.

The rearrangement joins TRBV2 to TRBJ1-6; 8 positions agree with TRBD1. V trimming: 6 bases; J trimming: 7 bases; junction bases outside the gene matches: 5. This CDR3 has 14 residues. Per germline, CDR1 SNHLY and CDR2 FYNNEI. Here the CDR3 reads CASRAGGWNSPLHF. The CDR3 bases are TGTGCCAGCAGGGCAGGGGGCTGGAATTCACCCCTCCACTTT.

The rearrangement uses TRBV7-2 and TRBJ1-2, with 9 bases matching TRBD1. CDR3 length equals 13 residues. CDR1 and CDR2 from the germline V gene are SGHTA and FQGNSA. V gave up 5 bases and J gave up 6 bases; unmatched junction bases: 4. The CDR3 DNA sequence: TGTGCCAGCAGCCTCACAGGGGGCGATGGCTACACCTTC. Translated: CASSLTGGDGYTF.

The V gene is TRBV10-2, the J gene TRBJ1-1, with unresolved D. Germline CDR1 is WSHSY and CDR2 is SAAADI. V shed 0 bases and J shed 1 base, with 9 bases lying between them. CDR3 length: 15 residues. The CDR3 region is CASSESYRRNTEAFF. CDR3 bases: TGCGCCAGCAGTGAGTCGTACAGAAGGAACACTGAAGCTTTCTTT.

V and J are TRBV27 and TRBJ1-2, with 8 bases identical to TRBD1. The CDR3 is 13 amino acids. V shed 4 bases, J shed 6 bases, and the junction held 4 bases outside the gene matches. The germline gives CDR1 MNHEY, CDR2 SMNVEV (reference sequence). Written as DNA, the CDR3 is TGTGCCAGCAGTTGGACAGGGAGGGATGGCTACACCTTC. This encodes CASSWTGRDGYTF.

This chain links TRBV5-1 with TRBJ2-5, with 7 bases matching TRBD1. This CDR3 comprises 13 residues. The V gene end was trimmed by 4 bases and the J gene end by 3 bases; junction bases not matched to a gene: 3. CDR1 and CDR2 (germline): SGHRS, YFSETQ. The CDR3 DNA sequence: TGCGCCAGCAGCACCGGGACAGAAGAGACCCAGTACTTC. Its translation is CASSTGTEETQYF.

The rearrangement joins TRBV6-6 to TRBJ1-6; TRBD1 aligns across 8 bases. The CDR3 runs to 13 residues. After removal of 10 bases from V and 7 bases from J, the junction contained 6 bases not matched to a gene. Germline V CDR1 and CDR2: MNHNY, SVGAGI (reference sequence). The CDR3 bases are TGTGCCATGCAGGACAGGGAAAATTCACCCCTCCACTTT. It is translated as CAMQDRENSPLHF.

The J gene is TRBJ1-1, the V gene TRBV5-6; maybe TRBD1 (6 bases). The V end lost 4 bases, the J end lost 2 bases, and 12 bases lay between the germline ends. The CDR3 extends over 14 amino acids. CDR1 and CDR2 from the germline V gene are SGHDT and YYEEEE. In DNA, the CDR3 is TGTGCCAGCAGCGTGGGGGGACATAACACTGAAGCTTTCTTT. As protein: CASSVGGHNTEAFF.

The rearrangement links TRBV19 to TRBJ1-4, with D perhaps TRBD1 (6 bases). This CDR3 contains 17 residues. Trimming removed 5 bases from V and 4 bases from J, with 20 bases in between. CDR1 LNHDA and CDR2 SQIVND come from the germline V gene (reference sequence). The CDR3 reads CASSPGGRRGDNEKLFF. CDR3 in DNA: TGTGCCAGTAGTCCTGGGGGGCGACGGGGGGATAATGAAAAACTGTTTTTT.

The CDR3 here is CASSLVNTGELFF. The CDR3 nucleotides read TGTGCCAGCAGCTTAGTAAACACCGGGGAGCTGTTTTTT. This rearrangement joins TRBV11-3 to TRBJ2-2; D unresolved. Germline assignment: CDR1 SGHNT and CDR2 YENEEA. Trimming took off 1 base at V and 2 bases at J, with 2 bases between the two ends. This CDR3 region has 13 residues. The complete variable domain, with remaining parts taken from reference TRBV11-3 and TRBJ2-2, reads EAGVVQSPRYKIIEKKQPVAFWCNPISGHNTLYWYLQNLGQGPELLIRYENEEAVDDSQLPKDRFSAERLKGVDSTLKIQPAELGDSAVYLCASSLVNTGELFFGEGSRLTVL.

A single count supports this clone. The J gene is TRBJ2-5, the V gene TRBV7-2; 8 bases match TRBD1. V trimming: 4 bases; J trimming: 4 bases; junction bases outside the gene matches: 5. There are 14 residues in the CDR3. Germline lookup yields CDR1 SGHTA and CDR2 FQGNSA. CDR3 bases: TGTGCCAGCAGCTCGGACAGGGCGTTAGAGACCCAGTACTTC. Its translation is CASSSDRALETQYF.

Turning to this clone: Here the CDR3 omits its conserved ending phenylalanine or tryptophan, so a read error is the likely source. The DNA for the CDR3 is TGTGCCAGCAGTTTTACAGGGGGAACCTACGAGCAGTACCTC. Protein sequence: CASSFTGGTYEQYL. V gene TRBV6-7 combines with J gene TRBJ2-7, with 8 bases lining up with TRBD1. TRBV6-7 is identified as an open reading frame with a role that is uncertain. Losses at the gene ends were 4 bases for V and 2 bases for J; bases not matched to a gene: 4. CDR3 length equals 14 residues.

The chain carries TRBV5-4 and TRBJ1-2; 11 positions match TRBD1. The junction had 5 bases not matched to a gene; V was cut back by 5 bases and J by 2 bases. CDR3 length: 15 amino acids. Per germline, CDR1 SGHNT and CDR2 YYREEE (reference sequence). The CDR3 protein is CASSPRTGGNYGYTF. The CDR3 DNA sequence: TGTGCCAGCAGTCCCCGGACAGGGGGCAACTATGGCTACACCTTC.

The chain combines TRBV5-1 with TRBJ1-6, with unresolved D. CDR3 length: 13 amino acids. V was pared by 3 bases and J by 3 bases, with 4 bases between. CDR1 SGHRS and CDR2 YFSETQ come from the germline V gene. CDR3 sequence reads: CASSSDYNSPLHF. CDR3 bases: TGCGCCAGCAGCTCAGACTATAATTCACCCCTCCACTTT. Using reference TRBV5-1 and TRBJ1-6 for the parts outside the CDR3, the full variable domain is KAGVTQTPRYLIKTRGQQVTLSCSPISGHRSVSWYQQTPGQGLQFLFEYFSETQRNKGNFPGRFSGRQFSNSRSEMNVSTLELGDSALYLCASSSDYNSPLHFGNGTRLTVT.

The genes are TRBV30 and TRBJ1-4; 9 nucleotides align to TRBD1. Germline CDR1 is GTSNPN and CDR2 is SVGIG (reference sequence). V shed 3 bases, J shed 5 bases, and the junction held 4 bases outside the gene matches. The CDR3 is made up of 14 amino acids. Written as DNA, the CDR3 is TGTGCCTGGAGCTTACAGGGGGCCAATGAAAAACTGTTTTTT. Translated: CAWSLQGANEKLFF.

This chain links TRBV9 with TRBJ2-2; maybe TRBD1 (6 bases). The germline V and J ends were trimmed by 0 bases and 5 bases, with 14 bases remaining between them. From germline, CDR1 is SGDLS and CDR2 YYNGEE. The CDR3 sequence is 16 residues long. The CDR3 spells CASSVAQGGRTGELFF. The CDR3 DNA follows: TGTGCCAGCAGCGTAGCACAGGGCGGTCGGACCGGGGAGCTGTTTTTT.

In this sample, this clone turned up once. The chain couples TRBV5-8 to TRBJ2-7; 10 bases agree with TRBD1. V trimming: 3 bases; J trimming: 0 bases; junction bases outside the gene matches: 3. Germline loops: CDR1 SGHTS, CDR2 YDEGEE. This CDR3 spans 15 amino acids. CDR3 bases: TGTGCCAGCAGCTCCCGGACAGGGGGCTCCTACGAGCAGTACTTC. Translated: CASSSRTGGSYEQYF.

This chain joins TRBV27 and TRBJ2-3, with TRBD2 matching over 8 bases. Germline CDR1 is MNHEY and CDR2 is SMNVEV (reference sequence). The CDR3 runs 14 residues. V trimming: 2 bases; J trimming: 4 bases; junction bases outside the gene matches: 2. CDR3 region: CASSLILAADTQYF. The DNA for the CDR3 is TGTGCCAGCAGTTTAATACTAGCGGCAGATACGCAGTATTTT.

This clone was detected once. The gene calls are TRBV21-1 and TRBJ2-1; TRBD1, as called in the table, went unchecked against the DNA. TRBV21-1 is a known pseudogene. The CDR3 length is 16 residues. Here the CDR3 reads CASRREGAITPNEQFF. The CDR3 region has the DNA TGTGCCAGCAGGCGCGAGGGGGCGATTACGCCCAATGAGCAGTTCTTC.